What follows are 24 T cell receptor beta chains derived from one specimen sequenced in a study of blood T cell repertoires in COVID-19 (dated by TCRdb to 2020 to 2022). The library was built by means of the immunoSEQ multiplex PCR assay. Not all clones reach the TCRdb copy of this immuneACCESS table, which keeps in-frame sequences only. Checked studies attribute under half of the gap to unresolved V genes and leave the rest unexplained. This sample holds some 80,000 clones; around nine tenths were observed only once. Together, the top ten hold approximately 0.74% of the sample. Sequencing was performed on peripheral blood. The receptors here all came from a woman aged 80 or over with acute or convalescent COVID-19.

This clone was seen a handful of times. The chain links TRBV16 to TRBJ1-1; TRBD1 matches 7 bases. The germline V gene has CDR1 KGHSY and CDR2 FQNENV. The CDR3 totals 15 residues. V shed 3 bases and J 2 bases; nucleotides not matched to a gene: 6. CDR3 DNA sequence: TGTGCCAGCAGCCATAAAACAGGGGTAAACACTGAAGCTTTCTTT. Translating gives CASSHKTGVNTEAFF. The variable domain in full, with the rest retrieved from reference TRBV16 and TRBJ1-1, is GEEVAQTPKHLVRGEGQKAKLYCAPIKGHSYVFWYQQVLKNEFKFLISFQNENVFDETGMPKERFSAKCLPNSPCSLEIQATKLEDSAVYFCASSHKTGVNTEAFFGQGTRLTVV.

A few counts support this clone. In nucleotides, the CDR3 is TGTGCTAGTGGTTTGCCGACTAGCGGGCAGTCCTACAATGAGCAGTTCTTC. This encodes CASGLPTSGQSYNEQFF. This rearrangement joins TRBV12-5 to TRBJ2-1, with 10 bases identical to TRBD2. The V gene end was trimmed by 2 bases and the J gene end by 1 base; junction bases not matched to a gene: 5. Looked up from germline, CDR1 is LGHNT and CDR2 is FRNRAP. CDR3 size: 17 residues.

The chain has TRBV7-2 and TRBJ1-1, with TRBD1 matching 10 bases. The trim removed 5 bases at V and 7 bases at J, leaving 4 bases unmatched. This CDR3 is built from 13 residues. Germline V gene data show CDR1 as SGHTA and CDR2 as FQGNSA. The CDR3 is CASSDGQGVEAFF. In nucleotides, the CDR3 is TGTGCCAGCAGCGACGGACAGGGGGTTGAAGCTTTCTTT.

The genes are TRBV3-1 (or the pseudogene TRBV3-2) and TRBJ2-7, with TRBD1 matching 8 bases. V was pared by 3 bases and J by 7 bases, with 8 bases of the junction left unmatched. This CDR3 contains 14 residues. Germline V lookup: CDR1 LGHDT, CDR2 YNNKEL (reference sequence). In DNA, the CDR3 is TGTGCCAGCAGCCAGATCGGACAGGGTTCAGAGCAGTACTTC. Protein: CASSQIGQGSEQYF.

The chain is built from TRBV19 and TRBJ1-2; possible D gene TRBD1, 5 bases. The germline V gene has CDR1 LNHDA and CDR2 SQIVND (reference sequence). This CDR3 spans 15 amino acids. Trimming removed 10 bases at V and 8 bases at J, with 26 bases between. CDR3 nucleotides: TGTGCCACCAACCCCCAGGGAATTTCGTTTCGGGGCTACACCTTC. Protein product: CATNPQGISFRGYTF.

This chain uses TRBV7-6 with TRBJ2-5; 11 bases align to TRBD2. The CDR3 runs to 17 residues. V was pared by 5 bases and J by 2 bases, with 10 bases of the junction left unmatched. In germline, CDR1 is SGHVS, CDR2 FNYEAQ. Here the CDR3 DNA reads TGTGCCAGCAGCCCCTGGACTAGCGGGTCCTCTCAAGAGACCCAGTACTTC. It codes for CASSPWTSGSSQETQYF.

The rearrangement joins TRBV18 to TRBJ1-2; the match to TRBD1 covers 7 bases. The CDR3 runs 13 residues. V was pared by 8 bases and J by 2 bases, with 5 bases of the junction left unmatched. Germline V gene sequence: CDR1 KGHSH, CDR2 LQKENI. The CDR3 DNA reads as TGTGCCAGCCAGACGGGACAGAACTATGGCTACACCTTC. Its translation: CASQTGQNYGYTF.

This chain connects TRBV2 to TRBJ1-2; the D gene is possibly TRBD1 (6 bases). Germline V gives CDR1 SNHLY, CDR2 FYNNEI. CDR3 size: 13 residues. V lost 5 bases to trimming and J lost 4 bases, with 11 bases between them. This CDR3 is CASSPDSSYGYTF. DNA for the CDR3: TGTGCCAGCAGTCCGGACAGTAGCTATGGCTACACCTTC.

V and J are TRBV7-3 and TRBJ2-5, with D possibly being TRBD2 (6 bases). Trimming cost V 5 bases and J 5 bases, with 12 bases left between them. CDR1 and CDR2 (germline): SGHTA, FQGTGA. The CDR3 contains 13 residues. CDR3: CASSPEGWETQYF. The DNA of the CDR3 is TGTGCCAGCAGCCCGGAGGGGTGGGAGACCCAGTACTTC.

This chain uses TRBV28 with TRBJ2-2; 8 bases agree with TRBD1. The V segment lost 4 bases and the J segment 0 bases; nucleotides outside the gene matches: 1. The CDR3 runs to 15 residues. Germline V gene sequence: CDR1 MDHEN, CDR2 SYDVKM. The CDR3 region has the DNA TGTGCCAGCAGTTCGGGACAGGCGAACACCGGGGAGCTGTTTTTT. It codes for CASSSGQANTGELFF.

The J gene is TRBJ2-1, the V gene TRBV1; the listed D gene, TRBD2, was not tested against the DNA. TRBV1 is an annotated pseudogene. The CDR3 has 19 amino acids. The CDR3 nucleotides read TGCACCAGCAGCCTGGAGACTAGCGGGGGGACAGTCAGGTACAATGAGCAGTTCTTC. It is translated as CTSSLETSGGTVRYNEQFF.

Remarks on this clone: The sample contains more than one DNA sequence encoding this CDR3. The chain has TRBV19 and TRBJ2-6; no reliable D call. Germline loops: CDR1 LNHDA, CDR2 SQIVND (reference sequence). V lost 2 bases and J lost 17, with 19 bases in between. CDR3 length equals 14 residues. CDR3 DNA: TGTGCCAGTAGTATAACCCCGGAGCTAGGAGTCTTGACTTTC. This gives the protein CASSITPELGVLTF.

This chain joins TRBV12-3 or TRBV12-4 and TRBJ1-2, with D maybe TRBD1 (6 bases). The ends were cut back, 3 bases at V and 8 bases at J, with 10 bases in the middle. The CDR3 contains 12 residues. The DNA for the CDR3 is TGTGCCAGCAGTTTGAACAGGGAAGGCTACACCTTC. It is translated as CASSLNREGYTF.

The rearrangement links TRBV15 to TRBJ1-5, with 7 bases fitting TRBD1. CDR3 length equals 14 residues. Germline CDR1 LNHNV, CDR2 YYDKDF (reference sequence). V gave up 0 bases and J gave up 7 bases; unmatched junction bases: 3. This CDR3 reads CATSRERGRQPQHF. In nucleotides, the CDR3 is TGTGCCACCAGCAGAGAAAGGGGGCGGCAGCCCCAGCATTTT. Filled out from reference TRBV15 and TRBJ1-5, the complete variable domain reads DAMVIQNPRYQVTQFGKPVTLSCSQTLNHNVMYWYQQKSSQAPKLLFHYYDKDFNNEADTPDNFQSRRPNTSFCFLDIRSPGLGDTAMYLCATSRERGRQPQHFGDGTRLSIL.

This clone came up a few times. The chain is built from TRBV5-1 and TRBJ1-6; TRBD1 is a possible D gene (5 bases). The CDR3 sequence is 15 residues long. Germline assignment: CDR1 SGHRS and CDR2 YFSETQ. The germline V and J ends were trimmed by 4 bases and 2 bases, with 10 bases remaining between them. CDR3 bases: TGCGCCAGCAGCCTAGACAGTGCCTATAATTCACCCCTCCACTTT. Translated: CASSLDSAYNSPLHF.

The chain recombines TRBV21-1 with TRBJ2-2; the table's D call, TRBD2, was not checked against the DNA. TRBV21-1 is tagged as a pseudogene. CDR3 length equals 12 residues. The CDR3 nucleotides are TGTGCCATCATACAGAGGGCCGGGGAGCTGTTTTTT. Its translation is CAIIQRAGELFF.

V and J are TRBV28 and TRBJ1-4; D is uncertain. CDR3 size: 15 residues. Per germline, CDR1 MDHEN and CDR2 SYDVKM. V shed 5 bases and J shed 0 bases, with 10 bases lying between them. The CDR3 DNA is TGTGCCAGCAGTATACGACTGACAACTAATGAAAAACTGTTTTTT. Amino acid sequence: CASSIRLTTNEKLFF. Full variable domain (remainder filled in from reference TRBV28 and TRBJ1-4): DVKVTQSSRYLVKRTGEKVFLECVQDMDHENMFWYRQDPGLGLRLIYFSYDVKMKEKGDIPEGYSVSREKKERFSLILESASTNQTSMYLCASSIRLTTNEKLFFGSGTQLSVL.

The rearrangement links TRBV9 to TRBJ2-3; D gene ambiguous. V gave up 0 bases and J gave up 6 bases, with 8 bases separating them. Germline CDR1 is SGDLS and CDR2 is YYNGEE. The CDR3 has 13 amino acids. CDR3 residues: CASSVGVRDTQYF. The CDR3 nucleotides are TGTGCCAGCAGCGTAGGAGTGAGGGATACGCAGTATTTT.

This chain joins TRBV19 and TRBJ1-1; possibly TRBD1 for D (6 bases). CDR3 length: 15 amino acids. V was cut by 6 bases and J by 2 bases, with 16 bases left in between. Looked up from germline, CDR1 is LNHDA and CDR2 is SQIVND (reference sequence). The CDR3 is CASSLSTGTNTEAFF. Written as DNA, the CDR3 is TGTGCCAGTAGCCTAAGTACAGGGACCAACACTGAAGCTTTCTTT.

The chain has TRBV6-5 and TRBJ1-1, with 7 bases identical to TRBD1. CDR3 length: 14 residues. V trimming: 9 bases; J trimming: 0 bases; junction bases outside the gene matches: 7. Germline values: CDR1 MNHEY, CDR2 SVGAGI. For the CDR3, the DNA is TGTGCCAGTCGGACCGACAGGGTGAACACTGAAGCTTTCTTT. Translating it yields CASRTDRVNTEAFF.

The chain recombines TRBV9 with TRBJ2-1, with 7 bases that match TRBD2. Unmatched junction bases numbered 14, after V lost 5 bases and J lost 6 bases. This CDR3 contains 16 residues. Germline V gene sequence: CDR1 SGDLS, CDR2 YYNGEE. The CDR3 region is CASSSLSLAARNEQFF. DNA for the CDR3: TGTGCCAGCAGTTCTCTATCCCTAGCGGCACGCAATGAGCAGTTCTTC.

On this clone itself: Other nucleotide sequences in the sample specify the same CDR3. V is TRBV2 and J is TRBJ2-3, with unresolved D. Germline values: CDR1 SNHLY, CDR2 FYNNEI. CDR3 length equals 12 residues. V was pared by 2 bases and J by 3 bases, with 3 bases between. The CDR3 sequence: CASSELTDTQYF. CDR3 coding DNA: TGTGCCAGCAGTGAATTAACAGATACGCAGTATTTT.

This sequence joins TRBV10-3 and TRBJ1-2; D is perhaps TRBD1 (6 bases). The V and J ends lost 2 bases and 3 bases respectively, with 13 bases between them. Germline V gene data show CDR1 as ENHRY and CDR2 as SYGVKD. The CDR3 is made up of 15 amino acids. The DNA for the CDR3 is TGTGCCATCAGTGAGCGGGGGGGCGAACACTATGGCTACACCTTC. Translation: CAISERGGEHYGYTF.

The J gene is TRBJ2-2, the V gene TRBV4-1, with 9 bases lining up with TRBD1. The CDR3 has 16 amino acids. Losses at the gene ends were 1 base for V and 3 bases for J; bases not matched to a gene: 3. Germline CDR1 reads MGHRA; CDR2 reads YSYEKL. CDR3 in amino acids: CASSQGTGAYTGELFF. The DNA for the CDR3 is TGCGCCAGCAGCCAAGGGACAGGGGCGTACACCGGGGAGCTGTTTTTT.